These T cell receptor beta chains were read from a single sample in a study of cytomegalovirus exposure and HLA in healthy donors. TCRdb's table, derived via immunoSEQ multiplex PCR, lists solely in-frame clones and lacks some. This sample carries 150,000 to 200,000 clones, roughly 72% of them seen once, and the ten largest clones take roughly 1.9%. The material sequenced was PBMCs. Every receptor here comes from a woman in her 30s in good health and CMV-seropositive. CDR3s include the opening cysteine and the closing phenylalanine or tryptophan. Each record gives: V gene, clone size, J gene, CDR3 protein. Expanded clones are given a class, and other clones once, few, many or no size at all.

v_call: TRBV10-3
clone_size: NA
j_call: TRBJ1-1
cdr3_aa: CAISDYGEGTEAFF

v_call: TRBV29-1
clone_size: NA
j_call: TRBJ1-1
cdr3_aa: CSVTNLWEGLMFMNTEAFF

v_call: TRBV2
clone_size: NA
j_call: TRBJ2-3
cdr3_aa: CASKRSPDTQYF

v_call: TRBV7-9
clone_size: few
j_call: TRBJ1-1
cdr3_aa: CASSSKGQGNTEAFF

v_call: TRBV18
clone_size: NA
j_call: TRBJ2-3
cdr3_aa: CASSLSGTSTDTQYF

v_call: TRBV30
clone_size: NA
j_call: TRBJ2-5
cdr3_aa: CAWSSGQSQETQYF

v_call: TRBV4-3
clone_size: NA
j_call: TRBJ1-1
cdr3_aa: CASSQGQRNTEAFF

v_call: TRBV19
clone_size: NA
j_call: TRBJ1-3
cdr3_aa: CASRRTGGNTIYF

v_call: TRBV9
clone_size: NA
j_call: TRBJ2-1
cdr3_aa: CASSLAGQSYNEQFF

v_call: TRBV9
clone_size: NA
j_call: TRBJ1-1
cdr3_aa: CASSPWTGANTEAFF

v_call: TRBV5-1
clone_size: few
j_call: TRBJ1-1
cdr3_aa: CASSLEGGTEAFF

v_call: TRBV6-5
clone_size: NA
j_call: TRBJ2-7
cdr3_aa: CASSFRKGHLSYEQYF

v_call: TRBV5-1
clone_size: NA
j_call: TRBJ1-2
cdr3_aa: CASSLEGTQGNGYTF

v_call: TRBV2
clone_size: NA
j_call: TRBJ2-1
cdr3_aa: CASNARTSGRAESYNEQFF

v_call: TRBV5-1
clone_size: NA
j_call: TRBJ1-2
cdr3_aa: CASSFDRGQGTF

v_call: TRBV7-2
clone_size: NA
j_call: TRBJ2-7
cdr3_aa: CASGVVAGGYEQYF

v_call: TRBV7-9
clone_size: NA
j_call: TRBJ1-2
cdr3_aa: CSSSVWDRTDYGYTF

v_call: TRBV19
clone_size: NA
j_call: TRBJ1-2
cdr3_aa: CASSETGDRDGYTF

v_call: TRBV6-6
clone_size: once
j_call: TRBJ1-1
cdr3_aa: CASNPIGGSNTEAFF

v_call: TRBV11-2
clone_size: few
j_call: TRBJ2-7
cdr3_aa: CASSLGVGYEQYF

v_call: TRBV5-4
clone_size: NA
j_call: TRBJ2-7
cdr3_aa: CASSRTGTSNYEQYF

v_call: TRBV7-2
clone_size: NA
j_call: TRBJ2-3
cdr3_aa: CASSRPGGGSDTQYF

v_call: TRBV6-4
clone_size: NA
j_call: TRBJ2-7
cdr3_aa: CASSESRGRSYEQYF

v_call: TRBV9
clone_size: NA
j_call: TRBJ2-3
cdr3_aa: CASSVDVSGRGTDTQYF

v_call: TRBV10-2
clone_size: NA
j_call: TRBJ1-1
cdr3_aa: CASSTGNSEAFF

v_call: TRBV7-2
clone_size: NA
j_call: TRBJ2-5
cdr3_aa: CASRRTGEVWETQYF

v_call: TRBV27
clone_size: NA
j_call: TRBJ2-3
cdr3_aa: CASSQPLAGRTDTQYF

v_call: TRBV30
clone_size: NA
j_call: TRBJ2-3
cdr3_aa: CAWSLAALTDTQYF

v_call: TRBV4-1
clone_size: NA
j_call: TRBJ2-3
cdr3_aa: CASRGTSGRADTQYF

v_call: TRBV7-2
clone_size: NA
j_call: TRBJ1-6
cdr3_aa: CASSLARDSPLHF

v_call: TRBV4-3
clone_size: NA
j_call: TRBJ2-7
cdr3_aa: CASSPAVSGYEQYF

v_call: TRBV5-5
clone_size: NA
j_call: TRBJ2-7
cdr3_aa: CASSWGVETGMAEQYF

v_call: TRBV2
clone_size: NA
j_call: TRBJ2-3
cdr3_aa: CASSTPLAGSTDTQYF

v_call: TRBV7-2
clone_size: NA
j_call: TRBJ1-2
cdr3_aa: CASSLVVAGLGYGYTF

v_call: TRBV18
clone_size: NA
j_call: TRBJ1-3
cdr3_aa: CASSPGVYRDNRNTIYF

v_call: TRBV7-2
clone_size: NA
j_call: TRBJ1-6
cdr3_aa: CASSDRGNSPLHF

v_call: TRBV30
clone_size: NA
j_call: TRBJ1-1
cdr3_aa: CAWGQVEAFF

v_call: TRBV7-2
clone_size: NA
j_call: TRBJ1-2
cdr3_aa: CASSLEGRVYGYTF

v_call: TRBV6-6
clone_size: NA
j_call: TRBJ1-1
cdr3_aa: CASTERGGKDTEAFF

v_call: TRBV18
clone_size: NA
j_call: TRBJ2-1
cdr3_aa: CASSPSGTGNYEQFF

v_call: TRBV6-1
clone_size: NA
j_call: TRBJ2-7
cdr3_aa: CASSDPGLSYVLYF

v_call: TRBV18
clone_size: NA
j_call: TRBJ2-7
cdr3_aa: CASSPGTSGSSYEQYF

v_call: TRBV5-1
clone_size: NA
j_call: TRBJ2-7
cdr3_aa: CASSPSGNSYEQYF

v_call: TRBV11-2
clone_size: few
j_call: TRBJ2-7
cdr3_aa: CASSGLNYEQYF

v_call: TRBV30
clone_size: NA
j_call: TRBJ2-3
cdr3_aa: CASGQRLADTQYF

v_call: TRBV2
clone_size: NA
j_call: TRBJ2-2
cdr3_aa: CASSGRNTGELFF

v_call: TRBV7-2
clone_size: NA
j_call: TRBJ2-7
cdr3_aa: CASSLPSLEQYF

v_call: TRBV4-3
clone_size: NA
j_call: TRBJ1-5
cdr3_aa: CASSQDMGGLQPQHF

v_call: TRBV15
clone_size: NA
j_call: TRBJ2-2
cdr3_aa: CATSRDLRRNTGELFF

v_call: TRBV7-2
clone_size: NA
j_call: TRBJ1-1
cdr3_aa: CASSPTGEAFF

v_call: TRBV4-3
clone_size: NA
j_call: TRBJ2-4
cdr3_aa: CASSQDWLAKNIQYF

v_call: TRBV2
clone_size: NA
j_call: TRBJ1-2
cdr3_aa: CASRIDTYYGYTF

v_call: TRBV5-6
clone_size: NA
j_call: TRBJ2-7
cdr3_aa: CASSFGTAFSEQYF

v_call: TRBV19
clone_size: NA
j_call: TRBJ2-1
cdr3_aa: CASSLQVGSSYNEQFF

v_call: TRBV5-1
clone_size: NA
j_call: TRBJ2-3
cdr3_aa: CASSLNYGTQYF

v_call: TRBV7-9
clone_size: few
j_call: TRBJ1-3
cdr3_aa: CASSFGGDTIYF

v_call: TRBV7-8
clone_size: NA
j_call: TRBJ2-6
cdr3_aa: CASSPDDRRISGANVLTF

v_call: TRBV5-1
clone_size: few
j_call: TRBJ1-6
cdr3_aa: CASSVDGASPLHF

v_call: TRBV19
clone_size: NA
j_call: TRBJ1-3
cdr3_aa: CASSARGTGNSGNTIYF

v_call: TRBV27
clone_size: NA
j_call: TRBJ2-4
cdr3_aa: CASKGRGFKNIQYF